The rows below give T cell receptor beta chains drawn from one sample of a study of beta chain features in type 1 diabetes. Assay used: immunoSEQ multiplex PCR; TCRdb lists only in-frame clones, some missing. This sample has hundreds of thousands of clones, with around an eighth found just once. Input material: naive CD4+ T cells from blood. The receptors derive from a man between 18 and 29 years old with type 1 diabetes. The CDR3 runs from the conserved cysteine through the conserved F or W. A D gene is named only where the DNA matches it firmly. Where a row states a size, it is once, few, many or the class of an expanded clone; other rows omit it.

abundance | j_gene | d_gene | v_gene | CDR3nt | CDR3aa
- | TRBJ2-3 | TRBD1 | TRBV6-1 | TGTGCCAGCAGTGACGGACAGGTCACAGATACGCAGTATTTT | CASSDGQVTDTQYF
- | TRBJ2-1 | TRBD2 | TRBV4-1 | TGCGCCAGCAGCCAAGAAGCGGGGAATGTCCCTAGGTCTGGCCACAATGAGCAGTTCTTC | CASSQEAGNVPRSGHNEQFF
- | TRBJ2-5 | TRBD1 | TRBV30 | TGTGCCTGGAGCCCGGACAGGGTCGGGGAGACCCAGTACTTC | CAWSPDRVGETQYF
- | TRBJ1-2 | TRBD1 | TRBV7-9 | TGTGCCAGCAGCTTAGCCGGGACAGACTATGGCTACACCTTC | CASSLAGTDYGYTF
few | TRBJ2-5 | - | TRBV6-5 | TGTGCCAGCAGTTACGGCGGGCTATATGAGACCCAGTACTTC | CASSYGGLYETQYF
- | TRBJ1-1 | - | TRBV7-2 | TGTGCCAGCAGCATACTACAGGGTTACCCGAACACTGAAGCTTTCTTT | CASSILQGYPNTEAFF
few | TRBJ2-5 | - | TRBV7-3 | TGTGCCAGCAGCTTGGGCCCGGGGGAGACCCAGTACTTC | CASSLGPGETQYF
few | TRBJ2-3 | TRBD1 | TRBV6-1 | TGTGCCAGCAGTGAAGGAGTTTCCGGGACAGGATACACAGATACGCAGTATTTT | CASSEGVSGTGYTDTQYF
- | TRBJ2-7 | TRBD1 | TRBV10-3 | TGTGCCATCAGTGACCAAAAGACAGGGGGCGAGCAGTACTTC | CAISDQKTGGEQYF
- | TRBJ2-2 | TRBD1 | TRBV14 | TGTGCCAGCAGCCAAGATCTTAGGGGACAGGGGCTTCACGGGGAGCTGTTTTTT | CASSQDLRGQGLHGELFF
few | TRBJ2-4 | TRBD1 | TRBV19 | TGTGCCAGTACCTCGGGACAGGGGACGGGCATTCAGTACTTC | CASTSGQGTGIQYF
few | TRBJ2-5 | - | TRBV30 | TGTGCCTGGAGTTTGGGAATCGGTTCGGAGACCCAGTACTTC | CAWSLGIGSETQYF
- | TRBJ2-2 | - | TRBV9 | TGTGCCAGCAGCGTAGGCAAGATGGGGGTCGCGAACACCGGGGAGCTGTTTTTT | CASSVGKMGVANTGELFF
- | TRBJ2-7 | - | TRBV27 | TGTGCCAGCAGATTTCGAGGAGTCTCCTACGAGCAGTACTTC | CASRFRGVSYEQYF
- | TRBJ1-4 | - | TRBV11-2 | TGTGCCAGCAGCTTAGTGATTGAGGTTGAAAAACTGTTTTTT | CASSLVIEVEKLFF
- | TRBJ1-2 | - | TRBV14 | TGTGCCAGCAGCCAGGTCGGGGTTGGCTATGGCTACACCTTC | CASSQVGVGYGYTF
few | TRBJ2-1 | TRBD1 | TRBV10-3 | TGTGCCATCAGTTGGACAGGGGGCGGTAATGAGCAGTTCTTC | CAISWTGGGNEQFF
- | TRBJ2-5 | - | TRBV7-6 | TGTGCCAGCAGCTTAGTAGGGCAGGGATTTGGAAAAGAGACCCAGTACTTC | CASSLVGQGFGKETQYF
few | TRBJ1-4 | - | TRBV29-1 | TGCAGCGTTCGGGACACCTGGTCTGAAAAACTGTTTTTT | CSVRDTWSEKLFF
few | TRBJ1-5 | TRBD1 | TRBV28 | TGTGCCAGCAGTCGGGACAGGGGCCGGCGCAATCAGCCCCAGCATTTT | CASSRDRGRRNQPQHF
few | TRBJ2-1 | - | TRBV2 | TGTGCCAGCACCGAAACCGGATACAATGAGCAGTTCTTC | CASTETGYNEQFF
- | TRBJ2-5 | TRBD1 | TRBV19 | TGTGCCAGTAGTCCTACAGGGGAGCAGACCCAGTACTTC | CASSPTGEQTQYF
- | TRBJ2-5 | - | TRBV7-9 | TGTGCCAGCAGCTTAGAGGGCTGGGAGACCCAGTACTTC | CASSLEGWETQYF
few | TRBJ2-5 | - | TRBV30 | TGTGCCTGGGGGGGGTCAGGAGAGACCCAGTACTTC | CAWGGSGETQYF
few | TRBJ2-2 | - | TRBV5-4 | TGTGCCAGCAGCCCGATCGGGGGAGAAACCGGGGAGCTGTTTTTT | CASSPIGGETGELFF
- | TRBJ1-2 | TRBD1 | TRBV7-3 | TGTGCCAGCAGCTTAACGGACAGGGTCTATGGCTACACCTTC | CASSLTDRVYGYTF
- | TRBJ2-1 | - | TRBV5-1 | TGCGCCACCCTCCGGGACGGGGACAATGAGCAGTTCTTC | CATLRDGDNEQFF